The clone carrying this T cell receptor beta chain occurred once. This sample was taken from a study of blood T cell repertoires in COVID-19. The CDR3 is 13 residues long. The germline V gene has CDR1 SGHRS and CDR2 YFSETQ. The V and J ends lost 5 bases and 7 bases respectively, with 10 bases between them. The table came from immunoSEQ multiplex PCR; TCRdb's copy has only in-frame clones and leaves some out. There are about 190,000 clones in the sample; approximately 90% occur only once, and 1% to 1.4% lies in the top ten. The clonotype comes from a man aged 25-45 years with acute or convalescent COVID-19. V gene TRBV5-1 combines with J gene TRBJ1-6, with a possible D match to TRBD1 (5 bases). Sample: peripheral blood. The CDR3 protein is CASREGINSPLHF. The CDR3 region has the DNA TGCGCCAGCAGGGAGGGGATCAATTCACCCCTCCACTTT.